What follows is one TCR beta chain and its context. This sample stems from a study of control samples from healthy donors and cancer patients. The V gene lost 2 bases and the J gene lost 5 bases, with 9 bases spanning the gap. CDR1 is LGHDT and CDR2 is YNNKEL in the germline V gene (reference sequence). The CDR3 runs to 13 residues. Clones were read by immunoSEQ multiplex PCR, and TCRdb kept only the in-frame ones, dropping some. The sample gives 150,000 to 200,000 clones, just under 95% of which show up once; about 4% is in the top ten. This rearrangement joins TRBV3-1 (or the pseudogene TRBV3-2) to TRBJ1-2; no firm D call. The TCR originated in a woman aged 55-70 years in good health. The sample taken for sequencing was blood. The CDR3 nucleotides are TGTGCCAGCAGCCAAAGGGTTTTGTATGGCTACACCTTC. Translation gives CASSQRVLYGYTF.